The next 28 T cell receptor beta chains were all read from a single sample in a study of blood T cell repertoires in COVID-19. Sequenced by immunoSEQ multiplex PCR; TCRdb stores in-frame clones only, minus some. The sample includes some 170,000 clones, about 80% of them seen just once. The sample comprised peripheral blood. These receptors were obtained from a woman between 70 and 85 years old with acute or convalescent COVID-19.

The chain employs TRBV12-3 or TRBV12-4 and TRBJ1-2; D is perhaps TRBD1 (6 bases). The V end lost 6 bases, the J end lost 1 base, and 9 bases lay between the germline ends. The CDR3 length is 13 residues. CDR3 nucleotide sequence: TGTGCCAGCAGGACGGACAGTAACTATGGCTACACCTTC. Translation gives CASRTDSNYGYTF.

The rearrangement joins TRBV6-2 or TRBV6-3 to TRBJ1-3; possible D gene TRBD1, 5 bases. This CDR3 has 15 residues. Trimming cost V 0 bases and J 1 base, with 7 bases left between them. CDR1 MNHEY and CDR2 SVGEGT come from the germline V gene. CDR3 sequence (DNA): TGTGCCAGCAGTTACTCGACAGAATCTGGAAACACCATATATTTT. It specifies CASSYSTESGNTIYF.

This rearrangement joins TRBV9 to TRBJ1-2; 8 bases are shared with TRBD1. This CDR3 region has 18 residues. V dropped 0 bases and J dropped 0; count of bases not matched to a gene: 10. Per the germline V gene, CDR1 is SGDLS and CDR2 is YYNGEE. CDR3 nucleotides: TGTGCCAGCAGCGTAGGACAGGGGATAAGTGGAGCTAACTATGGCTACACCTTC. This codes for CASSVGQGISGANYGYTF. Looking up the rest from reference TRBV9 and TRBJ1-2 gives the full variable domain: DSGVTQTPKHLITATGQRVTLRCSPRSGDLSVYWYQQSLDQGLQFLIQYYNGEERAKGNILERFSAQQFPDLHSELNLSSLELGDSALYFCASSVGQGISGANYGYTFGSGTRLTVV.

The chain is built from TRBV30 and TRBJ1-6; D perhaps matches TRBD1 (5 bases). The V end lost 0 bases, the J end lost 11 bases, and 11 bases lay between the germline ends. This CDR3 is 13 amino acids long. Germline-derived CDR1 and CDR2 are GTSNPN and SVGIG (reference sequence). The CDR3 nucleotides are TGTGCCTGGAGTGTGCAGGGAGGCACACCCCTCCACTTT. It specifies CAWSVQGGTPLHF.

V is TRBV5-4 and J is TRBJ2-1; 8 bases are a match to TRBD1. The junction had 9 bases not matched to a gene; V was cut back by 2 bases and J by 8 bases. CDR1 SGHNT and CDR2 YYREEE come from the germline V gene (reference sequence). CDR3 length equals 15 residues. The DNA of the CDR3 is TGTGCCAGCAGCTTACGGGACAGGCACCGTGATGAGCAGTTCTTC. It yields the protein CASSLRDRHRDEQFF.

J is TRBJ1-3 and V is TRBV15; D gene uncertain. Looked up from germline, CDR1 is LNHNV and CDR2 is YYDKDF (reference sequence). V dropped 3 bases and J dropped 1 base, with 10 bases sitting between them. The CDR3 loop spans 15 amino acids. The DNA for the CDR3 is TGTGCCACCAGCAGTTATACTGGTTCTGGAAACACCATATATTTT. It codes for CATSSYTGSGNTIYF.

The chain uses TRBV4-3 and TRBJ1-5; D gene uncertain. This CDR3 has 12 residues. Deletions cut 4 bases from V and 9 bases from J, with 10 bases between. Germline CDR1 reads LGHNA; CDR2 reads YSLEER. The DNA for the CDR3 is TGCGCCAGCAGCCGAGTCGGAGGGCCCCAGCATTTT. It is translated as CASSRVGGPQHF.

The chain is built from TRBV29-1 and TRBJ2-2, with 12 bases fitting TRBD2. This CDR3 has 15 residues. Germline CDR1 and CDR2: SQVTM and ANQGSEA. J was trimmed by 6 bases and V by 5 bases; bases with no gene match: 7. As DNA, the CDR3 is TGCAGCGTTACCCCGACTAGCGGGAGTCCCGGGGAGCTGTTTTTT. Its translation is CSVTPTSGSPGELFF.

The CDR3 is CAWSPGHPDTGELFF. CDR3 DNA: TGTGCCTGGAGTCCGGGACACCCTGACACCGGGGAGCTGTTTTTT. This rearrangement joins TRBV30 to TRBJ2-2, with D possibly being TRBD1 (6 bases). Germline CDR1 is GTSNPN and CDR2 is SVGIG (reference sequence). The CDR3 contains 15 residues. The V and J ends lost 2 bases and 3 bases respectively, with 13 bases between them.

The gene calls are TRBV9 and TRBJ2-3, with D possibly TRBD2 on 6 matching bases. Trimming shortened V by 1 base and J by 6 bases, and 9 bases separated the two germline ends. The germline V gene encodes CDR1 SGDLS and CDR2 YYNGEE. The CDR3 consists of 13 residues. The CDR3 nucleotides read TGTGCCAGCAGCGTACAGCTAGCGGATACGCAGTATTTT. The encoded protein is CASSVQLADTQYF.

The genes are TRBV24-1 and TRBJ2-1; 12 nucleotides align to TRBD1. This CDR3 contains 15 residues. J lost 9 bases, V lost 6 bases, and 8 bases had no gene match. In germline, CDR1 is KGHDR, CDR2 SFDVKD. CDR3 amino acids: CATSQSGTGGLEQFF. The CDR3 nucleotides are TGTGCCACCAGTCAAAGCGGGACAGGGGGCCTTGAGCAGTTCTTC.

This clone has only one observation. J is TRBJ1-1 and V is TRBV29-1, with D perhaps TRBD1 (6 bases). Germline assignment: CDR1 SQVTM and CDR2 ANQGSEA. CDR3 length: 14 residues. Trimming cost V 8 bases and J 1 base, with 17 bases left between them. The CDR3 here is CSSQGGGWNTEAFF. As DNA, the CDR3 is TGCAGCTCCCAGGGAGGGGGTTGGAACACTGAAGCTTTCTTT.

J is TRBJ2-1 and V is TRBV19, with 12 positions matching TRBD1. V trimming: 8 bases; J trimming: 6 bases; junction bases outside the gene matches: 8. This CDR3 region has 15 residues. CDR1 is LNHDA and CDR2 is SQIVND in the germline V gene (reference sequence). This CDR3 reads CASLPGQGALNEQFF. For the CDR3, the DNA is TGTGCCAGTCTTCCGGGACAGGGGGCACTCAATGAGCAGTTCTTC.

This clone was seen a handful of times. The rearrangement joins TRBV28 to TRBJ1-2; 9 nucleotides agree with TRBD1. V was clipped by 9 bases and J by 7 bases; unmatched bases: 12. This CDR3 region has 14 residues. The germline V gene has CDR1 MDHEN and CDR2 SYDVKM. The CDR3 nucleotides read TGTGCCAGTTCTCGAGGGGGACAGGGAGGTGGCTACACCTTC. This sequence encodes CASSRGGQGGGYTF.

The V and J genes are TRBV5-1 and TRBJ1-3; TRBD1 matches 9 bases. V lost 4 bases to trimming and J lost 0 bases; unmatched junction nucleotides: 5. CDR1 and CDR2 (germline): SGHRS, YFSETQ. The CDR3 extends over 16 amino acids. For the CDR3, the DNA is TGCGCCAGCAGCAAGGACAGGGGCTACTCTGGAAACACCATATATTTT. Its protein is CASSKDRGYSGNTIYF.

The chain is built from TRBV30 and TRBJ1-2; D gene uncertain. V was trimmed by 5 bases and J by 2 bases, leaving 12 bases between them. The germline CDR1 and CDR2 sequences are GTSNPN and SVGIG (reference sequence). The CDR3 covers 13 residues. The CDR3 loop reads CAWEVGGNYGYTF. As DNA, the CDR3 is TGTGCCTGGGAGGTAGGAGGGAACTATGGCTACACCTTC.

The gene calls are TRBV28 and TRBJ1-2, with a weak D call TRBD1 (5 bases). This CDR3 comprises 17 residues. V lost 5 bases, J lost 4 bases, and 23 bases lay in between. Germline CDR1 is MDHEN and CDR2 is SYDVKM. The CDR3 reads CASSPTRAGTQPYGYTF. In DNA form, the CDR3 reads TGTGCCAGCAGTCCGACCCGAGCCGGGACTCAACCCTATGGCTACACCTTC.

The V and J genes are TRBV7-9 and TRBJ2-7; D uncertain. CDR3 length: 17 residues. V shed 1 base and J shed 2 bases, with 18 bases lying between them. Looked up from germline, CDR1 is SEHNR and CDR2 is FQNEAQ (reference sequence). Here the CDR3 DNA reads TGTGCCAGCAGCTTAGTAGTGTCTCAGGATAATCCCTACGAGCAGTACTTC. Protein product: CASSLVVSQDNPYEQYF.

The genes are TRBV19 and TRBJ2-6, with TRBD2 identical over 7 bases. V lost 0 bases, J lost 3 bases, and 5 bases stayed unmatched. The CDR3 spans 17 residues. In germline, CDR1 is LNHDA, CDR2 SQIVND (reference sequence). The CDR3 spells CASSIESGRVGANVLTF. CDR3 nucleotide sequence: TGTGCCAGTAGTATAGAGAGTGGGAGGGTTGGGGCCAACGTCCTGACTTTC.

The CDR3 here is CASSPQTGTENTIYF. The CDR3 nucleotides are TGTGCCAGCAGTCCGCAGACAGGGACTGAAAACACCATATATTTT. The genes are TRBV27 and TRBJ1-3; 7 bases are a match to TRBD1. The CDR3 has 15 amino acids. CDR1 is MNHEY, CDR2 SMNVEV, per germline (reference sequence). V was pared by 5 bases and J by 6 bases, with 10 bases of the junction left unmatched.

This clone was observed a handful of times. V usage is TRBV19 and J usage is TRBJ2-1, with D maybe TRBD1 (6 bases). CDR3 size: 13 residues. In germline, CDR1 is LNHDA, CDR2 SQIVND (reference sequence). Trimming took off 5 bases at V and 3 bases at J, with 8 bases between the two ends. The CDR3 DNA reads TGTGCCAGTAGTTTGGACAGCTACAATGAGCAGTTCTTC. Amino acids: CASSLDSYNEQFF.

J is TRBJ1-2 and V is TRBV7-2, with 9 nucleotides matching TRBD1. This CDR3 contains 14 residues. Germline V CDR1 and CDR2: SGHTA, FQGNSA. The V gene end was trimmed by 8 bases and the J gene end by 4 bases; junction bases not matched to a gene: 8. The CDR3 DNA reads TGTGCCAGCGGATCGACAGGGGGTTCCTATGGCTACACCTTC. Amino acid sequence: CASGSTGGSYGYTF.

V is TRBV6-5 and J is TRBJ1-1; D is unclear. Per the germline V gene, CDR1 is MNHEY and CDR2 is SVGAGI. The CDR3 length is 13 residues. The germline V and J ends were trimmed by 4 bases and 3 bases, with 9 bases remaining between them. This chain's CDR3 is CASSLTPYTEAFF. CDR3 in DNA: TGTGCCAGCAGTTTGACACCGTACACTGAAGCTTTCTTT.

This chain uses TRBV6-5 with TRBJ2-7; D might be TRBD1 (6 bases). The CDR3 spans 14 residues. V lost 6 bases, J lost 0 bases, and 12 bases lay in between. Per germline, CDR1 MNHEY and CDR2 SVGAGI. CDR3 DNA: TGTGCCAGCAGAACAGGGCCCCTCTCCTACGAGCAGTACTTC. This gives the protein CASRTGPLSYEQYF.

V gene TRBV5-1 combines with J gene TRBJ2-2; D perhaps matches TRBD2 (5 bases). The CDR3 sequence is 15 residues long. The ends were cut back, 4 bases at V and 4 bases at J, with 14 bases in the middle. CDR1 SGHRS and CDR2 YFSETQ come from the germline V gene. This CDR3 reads CASSLGEGSTGELFF. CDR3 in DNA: TGCGCCAGCAGCCTCGGAGAGGGTAGCACCGGGGAGCTGTTTTTT.

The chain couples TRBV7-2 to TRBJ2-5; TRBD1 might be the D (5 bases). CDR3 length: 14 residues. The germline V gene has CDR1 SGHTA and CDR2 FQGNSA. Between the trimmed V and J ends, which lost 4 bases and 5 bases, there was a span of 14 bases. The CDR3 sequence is CASSYAGMKETQYF. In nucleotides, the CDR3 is TGTGCCAGCAGCTATGCAGGGATGAAGGAGACCCAGTACTTC.

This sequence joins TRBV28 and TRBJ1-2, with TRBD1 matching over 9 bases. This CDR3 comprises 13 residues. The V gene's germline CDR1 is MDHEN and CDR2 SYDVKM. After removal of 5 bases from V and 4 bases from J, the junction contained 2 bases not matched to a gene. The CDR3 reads CASSATGGYGYTF. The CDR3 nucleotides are TGTGCCAGCAGTGCGACAGGGGGCTATGGCTACACCTTC.

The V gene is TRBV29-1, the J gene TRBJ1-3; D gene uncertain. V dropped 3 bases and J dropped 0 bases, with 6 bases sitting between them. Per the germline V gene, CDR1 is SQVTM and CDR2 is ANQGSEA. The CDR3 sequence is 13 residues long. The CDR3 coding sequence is TGCAGCGTTGAGATGAGCTCTGGAAACACCATATATTTT. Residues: CSVEMSSGNTIYF.